These 24 T cell receptor beta chains were sequenced from one sample in a study of tumor and adjacent non-tumor tissue in lung cancer. This sample's RNA came from whole unsorted tissue. This non-tumor lung sample came from over 3 cm beyond the tumor edge. A modified ARM-PCR protocol with three rounds of nested PCR amplified TCRbeta. TCRdb fed the multiplex PCR reads into MiXCR, producing one record per CDR3 protein. The sample lists about 100,000 distinct CDR3 sequences; roughly 60% were seen once. The source material was distant non-tumor lung tissue. Every receptor here comes from a man younger than 40 with non-small cell lung cancer.

To note about this clonotype: A read error may explain this, as a much larger clone is one base away. V is TRBV6-5 and J is TRBJ2-3; D gene uncertain. The ends were cut back, 10 bases at V and 5 bases at J, with 16 bases in the middle. CDR3 length: 13 residues. Germline CDR1 reads MNHEY; CDR2 reads SVGAGI. Written as DNA, the CDR3 is TGTGCCACCGTGTGGTCACGTAGAGATACGCAGTATTTT. This codes for CATVWSRRDTQYF.

As to this clonotype: One end of the junction fails to match germline, which may point to a read error. The CDR3 reads CASGEGSDNNQPQHF. CDR3 nucleotides: TGCGCCAGCGGTGAAGGCAGTGATAACAATCAGCCCCAGCATTTT. This chain joins TRBV10-2 and TRBJ1-5; D remains unclear. Germline CDR1 reads WSHSY; CDR2 reads SAAADI. The CDR3 contains 15 residues.

This clonotype was seen repeatedly, ten times or more. The chain combines TRBV20-1 with TRBJ2-5, with a tentative D call TRBD2 (6 bases). Looked up from germline, CDR1 is DFQATT and CDR2 is SNEGSKA (reference sequence). V lost 0 bases to trimming and J lost 5 bases, with 16 bases between them. The CDR3 covers 15 residues. CDR3 in DNA: TGCAGTGCTAGAGATCTCGGGCGGGGAAGGGAGACCCAGTACTTC. The encoded protein is CSARDLGRGRETQYF.

With respect to this clonotype: At one end the junction does not follow the germline gene, possibly because of a read error. The rearrangement uses TRBV11-2 and TRBJ2-1; 10 nucleotides match TRBD2. Germline assignment: CDR1 SGHAT and CDR2 FQNNGV. This CDR3 region has 15 residues. Written as DNA, the CDR3 is TGTACCAGGAGCACCGGGACTAGCGCTTACAATGAGCAGTTCTTC. Its protein is CTRSTGTSAYNEQFF.

Turning to this clonotype: One end of the junction is discordant with germline, which a read error may explain. The chain joins TRBV11-2 to TRBJ2-5; tentative D call: TRBD1 (7 bases). Germline V gene lookup returns CDR1 SGHAT and CDR2 FQNNGV. This CDR3 is 13 amino acids long. DNA for the CDR3: TGTACCAGCAGCCAGGGGGGAGATGAGACCCAGTGCTTC. Amino acid sequence: CTSSQGGDETQCF.

This sequence joins TRBV20-1 and TRBJ2-1; D remains ambiguous. The CDR3 totals 14 residues. Per germline, CDR1 DFQATT and CDR2 SNEGSKA (reference sequence). V was pared by 7 bases and J by 4 bases, with 17 bases between. The CDR3 reads CSVRQLRGYNEQFF. The CDR3 DNA follows: TGCAGTGTCCGACAACTACGAGGATACAATGAGCAGTTCTTC.

Note on this clonotype: One end of the junction fails to match germline, which may point to a read error. The genes are TRBV11-2 and TRBJ2-2; TRBD2 might be the D (6 bases). Germline CDR1 reads SGHAT; CDR2 reads FQNNGV. The CDR3 is 15 residues long. CDR3 nucleotides: TGTGCCAGCTCGGCCGCCCGCGGGAACACCGGGGAGCTGTTCTTT. Translation gives CASSAARGNTGELFF.

In regard to this clonotype: Its ends do not fully match the called genes, so a read error is possible. The chain is built from TRBV4-2 and TRBJ2-3; 10 bases match TRBD2. This CDR3 is 16 amino acids long. From germline, CDR1 is LGHNA and CDR2 YNFKEQ. CDR3 nucleotides: TGTGCTAGCAACCCACGAGCGGGGGGGCGGGGAGATACGCAGTATTTT. It yields the protein CASNPRAGGRGDTQYF.

To note about this clonotype: As the CDR3 is not closed by the conserved phenylalanine or tryptophan, this likely results from a read error. This sequence joins TRBV11-3 and TRBJ2-1; 13 bases line up with TRBD2. This CDR3 comprises 16 residues. Looked up from germline, CDR1 is SGHNT and CDR2 is YENEEA. DNA for the CDR3: TGCGCCAGCAGCTTGCCGGGACTAGCGGGAATATATGAGCAGTTCCTC. It codes for CASSLPGLAGIYEQFL.

This clonotype was found once. The chain combines TRBV11-2 with TRBJ2-1; TRBD2 matches at 9 bases. V lost 5 bases, J lost 5 bases, and 10 bases stayed unmatched. CDR3 length equals 16 residues. CDR1 is SGHAT, CDR2 FQNNGV, per germline. The CDR3 protein is CASSNLLAGNNNEQFF. The CDR3 coding sequence is TGTGCCAGCAGCAATCTCCTAGCGGGAAATAACAATGAGCAGTTCTTC.

Comment on this clonotype: Likely a read error: the CDR3 ends without its conserved phenylalanine or tryptophan. The chain carries TRBV4-3 and TRBJ1-2; possible D gene TRBD1, 5 bases. V shed 3 bases and J shed 8 bases, with 19 bases lying between them. The CDR3 runs 15 residues. Germline CDR1 and CDR2: LGHNA and YSLEER. The CDR3 sequence is CASSHDRGVLYGYTS. The CDR3 DNA sequence: TGCGCCAGCAGCCATGATAGGGGTGTTCTCTACGGCTACACCTCC.

The chain recombines TRBV11-2 with TRBJ1-5; 8 bases map to TRBD1. V shed 5 bases, J shed 3 bases, and the junction held 6 bases outside the gene matches. Germline assignment: CDR1 SGHAT and CDR2 FQNNGV. The CDR3 sequence is 15 residues long. The CDR3 protein is CASSPDRGINQPQHF. For the CDR3, the DNA is TGTGCCAGCAGCCCCGACAGGGGAATCAATCAGCCCCAGCATTTT.

This clonotype appeared many times. The V and J genes are TRBV20-1 and TRBJ1-1; no definite D call. Trimming took off 5 bases at V and 3 bases at J, with 19 bases between the two ends. This CDR3 is built from 15 residues. Germline V gene lookup returns CDR1 DFQATT and CDR2 SNEGSKA (reference sequence). The CDR3 nucleotides are TGCAGTGCTTCCCGACCGACGGGCAGAGACACTGAAGCTTTCTTT. Translating it yields CSASRPTGRDTEAFF.

Comments on this clonotype: This sequence may be a read error, since a much larger clone differs from it by one base. The chain carries TRBV12-3 or TRBV12-4 and TRBJ1-1; D is ambiguous. V lost 5 bases to trimming and J lost 7 bases, with 14 bases between them. The length of the CDR3 is 13 residues. In DNA form, the CDR3 reads TGTGCCAGCAGTCCCCGTGGGTACATTGAAGCTTTCTTT. It translates to CASSPRGYIEAFF.

This clonotype was detected many times. J is TRBJ1-5 and V is TRBV12-5, with D perhaps matching TRBD1 (6 bases). Germline V CDR1 and CDR2: LGHNT, FRNRAP. V dropped 2 bases and J dropped 4 bases, with 12 bases sitting between them. This CDR3 is 15 amino acids long. The CDR3 here is CASGLTGTANQPQHF. As DNA, the CDR3 is TGTGCTAGTGGTTTGACAGGGACGGCAAATCAGCCCCAGCATTTT.

Note on this clonotype: Just one base apart from a much larger clone, this may be a read error. The chain is built from TRBV7-2 and TRBJ2-2, with unresolved D. This CDR3 comprises 13 residues. Trimming removed 0 bases at V and 3 bases at J, with 2 bases between. CDR1 is SGHTA, CDR2 FQGNSA, per germline. The CDR3 spells CASSLADTGELFF. For the CDR3, the DNA is TGTGCCAGCAGCTTAGCGGACACCGGGGAGCTGTTTTTT. Together with reference TRBV7-2 and TRBJ2-2, the CDR3 gives the full variable domain: GAGVSQSPSNKVTEKGKDVELRCDPISGHTALYWYRQSLGQGLEFLIYFQGNSAPDKSGLPSDRFSAERTGGSVSTLTIQRTQQEDSAVYLCASSLADTGELFFGEGSRLTVL.

Comments on this clonotype: This may arise from a read error, as a much more abundant clone is one base away. The chain carries TRBV5-1 and TRBJ1-1; no firm D call. V was clipped by 1 base and J by 7 bases, with 11 bases between them. This CDR3 contains 13 residues. Germline values: CDR1 SGHRS, CDR2 YFSETQ. CDR3 DNA sequence: TGCGCCAGCAGCTTGAAGGGTGGCATTGAAGCTTTCTTT. This sequence encodes CASSLKGGIEAFF.

This clonotype was counted a few times. This may stem from a read error, because a much larger clone lies one nucleotide away. The CDR3 coding sequence is TGCAGCGTGGCGGACACCCTAATGTATGTGCAGTTCTTC. This gives the protein CSVADTLMYVQFF. The rearrangement joins TRBV29-1 to TRBJ2-1; a possible D gene is TRBD1 (5 bases). V was cut by 6 bases and J by 12 bases, with 21 bases left in between. Germline V gene sequence: CDR1 SQVTM, CDR2 ANQGSEA. The CDR3 has 13 residues.

The gene calls are TRBV6-2 or TRBV6-3 and TRBJ2-1, with 13 bases lining up with TRBD2. Germline values: CDR1 MNHEY, CDR2 SVGEGT. Trimming cost V 7 bases and J 8 bases; bases outside gene matches: 5. The CDR3 runs to 14 residues. CDR3 nucleotides: TGTGCCAGCAACGCCGGGACTAGCGGGGATGAGCAGTTCTTC. Its protein product is CASNAGTSGDEQFF.

Turning to this clonotype: One end of the junction does not line up with germline, which may come from a read error. This chain links TRBV29-1 with TRBJ2-1, with D maybe TRBD2 (5 bases). Per germline, CDR1 SQVTM and CDR2 ANQGSEA. The CDR3 has 14 residues. This chain's CDR3 is CSVEIGRGANGQFF. The CDR3 DNA reads as TGCAGCGTTGAAATCGGACGGGGTGCCAATGGGCAGTTCTTC.

The sample holds one count of this clonotype. A much bigger clone sits one base away, suggesting this may be a read error. The chain couples TRBV4-1 to TRBJ1-2; D possibly corresponds to TRBD1 (5 bases). Germline V lookup: CDR1 MGHRA, CDR2 YSYEKL. Deletions cut 0 bases from V and 4 bases from J, with 9 bases between. The CDR3 runs to 14 residues. The CDR3 loop reads CASSQEIDSYGYTF. In nucleotides, the CDR3 is TGCGCCAGCAGCCAAGAAATAGACAGCTATGGCTACACCTTC.

The rearrangement links TRBV11-2 to TRBJ2-7; D might be TRBD2 (7 bases). The CDR3 length is 14 residues. The V end was cut by 5 bases, the J end by 6 bases, with 17 bases between. Germline V gene lookup returns CDR1 SGHAT and CDR2 FQNNGV. CDR3 loop: CASSRGAQFVEQYF. CDR3 nucleotide sequence: TGTGCCAGCAGCCGGGGGGCCCAATTCGTCGAGCAGTACTTC.

A note on this clonotype: One junction end does not reproduce the germline sequence, and a read error may be involved. This chain links TRBV20-1 with TRBJ1-1; D not certain. The CDR3 is 14 amino acids. The germline gives CDR1 DFQATT, CDR2 SNEGSKA (reference sequence). The chain's CDR3 is CNASADRRNTGAFF. The CDR3 DNA is TGCAATGCTAGTGCGGACCGTAGGAACACTGGAGCTTTCTTT.

To note about this clonotype: Sequence at one end of the junction differs from germline and may be a read error. This chain uses TRBV20-1 with TRBJ2-2, with D perhaps TRBD2 (6 bases). The CDR3 is 14 amino acids. CDR1 and CDR2 (germline): DFQATT, SNEGSKA (reference sequence). CDR3 region: CSARGTIDTRELFF. CDR3 nucleotides: TGCAGTGCTAGAGGGACTATCGACACCAGGGAGCTGTTTTTT.